This passage covers 19 T cell receptor delta chains from one sample sequenced in a study of gamma-delta chains in newborns, infants, children. TCRdb fed the reads into CATT to redo clone calling. The sample has 6,100 or so delta-chain clones, about 1.9% seen once. Sequencing used blood. Receptors originate from a child who was a newborn, infant or young child, either healthy, febrile or measles-vaccinated (not recorded which).

This clone was seen more than once but under ten times. For this DNA, TCRdb reports the protein of a much larger clone, which diverges at residue 3, most likely from a read error; the protein presented here is translated directly from the DNA. This rearrangement joins TRDV2 to TRDJ3, with 9 positions matching TRDD3. Germline loops: CDR1 GEAIGNYY, CDR2 EKD. The CDR3 has 20 amino acids. Here the CDR3 reads CARDTLGTGGPSWDTRQMFF. CDR3 nucleotide sequence: TGTGCCCGTGACACCCTCGGGACTGGGGGACCCTCCTGGGACACCCGACAGATGTTTTTC.

This clone is termed medium-sized. CDR3: CACDTVMGDPNGFWDTRQMFF. As DNA, the CDR3 is TGTGCCTGTGACACCGTGATGGGGGATCCAAATGGGTTCTGGGACACCCGACAGATGTTTTTC. This chain links TRDV2 with TRDJ3, with 8 bases fitting TRDD3. The V gene end was trimmed by 0 bases and the J gene end by 3 bases; junction bases not matched to a gene: 15. Germline V lookup: CDR1 GEAIGNYY, CDR2 EKD. The CDR3 spans 21 residues.

By sample share, this clone is medium-sized. The rearrangement uses TRDV2 and TRDJ3; D might be TRDD2 or TRDD3, each matching 5 bases. Trimming took 3 bases from V and 0 from J, leaving 20 bases between them. There are 20 residues in the CDR3. Germline V gives CDR1 GEAIGNYY, CDR2 EKD. The CDR3 DNA is TGTGCCTGTGACCACCCGGAAGGGGGTCTTCCCTCCTGGGACACCCGACAGATGTTTTTC. Protein sequence: CACDHPEGGLPSWDTRQMFF.

In this sample, this clone turned up a few times. This may be a read error: a much more frequent sequence differs by one nucleotide. The chain joins TRDV2 to TRDJ3, with 12 nucleotides matching TRDD3. Germline V gene sequence: CDR1 GEAIGNYY, CDR2 EKD. The CDR3 is made up of 21 amino acids. V lost 4 bases to trimming and J lost 5 bases; unmatched junction nucleotides: 17. DNA of the CDR3: TGTGCCTGTGATCTCCCCCGCGACTGGGGGATACTCACCCGGGACACCCGACAGATGTTTTTC. The encoded protein is CACDLPRDWGILTRDTRQMFF.

In regard to this clone: This likely reflects a read error, since a far larger clone is one base away. Other nucleotide sequences in the sample specify the same CDR3. The V gene is TRDV2, the J gene TRDJ3, with D perhaps matching TRDD3 (5 bases). Between the trimmed V and J ends, which lost 7 bases and 2 bases, there was a span of 14 bases. This CDR3 is 16 amino acids long. Germline lookup yields CDR1 GEAIGNYY and CDR2 EKD. The CDR3 sequence is CACDSVLAWDTRQMFF. The CDR3 nucleotides read TGTGCCTGCGACTCCGTACTGGCCTGGGACACCCGACAGATGTTTTTC.

This clone is labeled medium-sized. The sample carries other DNA sequences with the same CDR3. The J gene is TRDJ3, the V gene TRDV2; 10 positions match TRDD3. The V gene end was trimmed by 2 bases and the J gene end by 2 bases; junction bases not matched to a gene: 8. The CDR3 is made up of 19 amino acids. Germline V lookup: CDR1 GEAIGNYY, CDR2 EKD. CDR3 in DNA: TGTGCCTGTGACATACTGGGGGATCATGAAGCCTGGGACACCCGACAGATGTTTTTC. This encodes CACDILGDHEAWDTRQMFF.

This clone was seen a handful of times. An end of the junction differs from the germline gene, which may be a read error. V and J are TRDV2 and TRDJ2; D is perhaps TRDD3 (6 bases). The CDR3 is 16 amino acids. The germline CDR1 and CDR2 sequences are GEAIGNYY and EKD. Here the CDR3 DNA reads TGTGCCTGTGACACCTTGGGGGCAGCTTTGACAGCCCAACTCTTCTTT. It is translated as CACDTLGAALTAQLFF.

As concerns this clone: Given a much more abundant clone one base away, this may be a read error. Other DNA sequences in this specimen translate into the identical CDR3. The chain employs TRDV2 and TRDJ3; 9 positions match TRDD3. There are 19 residues in the CDR3. Germline trimming cut 0 bases from V and 0 bases from J; bases unmatched to any gene: 5. In germline, CDR1 is GEAIGNYY, CDR2 EKD. CDR3 DNA: TGTGCCTGTGACACCCTACTGGGGGAGATCTCCTGGGACACCCGACAGATGTTTTTC. Amino acid sequence: CACDTLLGEISWDTRQMFF.

Only a few counts were recorded for this clone. The protein held in TCRdb is that of a much larger clone and does not match this DNA's translation at residue 11, likely because of a read error; the protein shown is translated from the DNA. The chain links TRDV2 to TRDJ2; no definite D call. Germline V gene data show CDR1 as GEAIGNYY and CDR2 as EKD. The CDR3 runs 16 residues. The CDR3 sequence: CACDTVGLNLAAQLFF. The CDR3 DNA sequence: TGTGCCTGTGACACCGTTGGTCTTAATTTGGCAGCACAACTCTTCTTT.

This clone has a handful of counts. TCRdb's listed protein matches a much larger clone and diverges from this DNA's translation at residue 16, likely through a read error; the protein shown comes from the DNA. The chain uses TRDV2 and TRDJ3; 11 bases fit TRDD3. Per germline, CDR1 GEAIGNYY and CDR2 EKD. There are 19 residues in the CDR3. The CDR3 coding sequence is TGTGCCTGTGACACGCTACTGGGGGATAGCTCCTGGGACACCCGACGGATGTTTTTC. Amino acids: CACDTLLGDSSWDTRRMFF.

Worth noting for this clone: TCRdb assigns this DNA the protein of a much larger clone, which departs from its translation at residue 6; this likely reflects a read error, and the protein shown comes from translating the DNA. This chain joins TRDV2 and TRDJ2; possibly TRDD3 for D (5 bases). In germline, CDR1 is GEAIGNYY, CDR2 EKD. V was clipped by 3 bases and J by 8 bases, with 18 bases between them. The CDR3 runs to 15 residues. DNA for the CDR3: TGTGCCTGTGACCCTCCGGGGGCCCCATCGGCACAACTCTTCTTT. This encodes CACDPPGAPSAQLFF.

By proportion, this clone is medium-sized (0.01 to 0.1%). This likely came from a read error, as a far larger clone is one base away. CDR3 nucleotides: TGTGCCCGTGACGTACTGGGGGATACAGCACAACTCTTCTTT. It codes for CARDVLGDTAQLFF. The chain employs TRDV2 and TRDJ2; 10 positions match TRDD3. The CDR3 consists of 14 residues. The germline V gene encodes CDR1 GEAIGNYY and CDR2 EKD.

This clone turned up a few times. This probably arose from a read error, given a far larger clone one base away. The same CDR3 can be traced to other DNA sequences in this sample. This rearrangement joins TRDV2 to TRDJ3; the match to TRDD3 covers 13 bases. Germline CDR1 is GEAIGNYY and CDR2 is EKD. This CDR3 spans 20 amino acids. The CDR3 DNA reads as TGTGCCTGTGACACCGTACTGGGGGATACGCGAGCCTGGGACACTCGACAGATGTTTTTC. Translating it yields CACDTVLGDTRAWDTRQMFF.

As regards this clone: This may be a read error, as it is one base from a much larger clone. Other DNA sequences in this specimen translate into the identical CDR3. The CDR3 reads CACDTAGVSSWDTRQMFF. The CDR3 DNA reads as TGTGCCTGCGACACGGCTGGGGTCAGCTCCTGGGACACCCGACAGATGTTTTTC. The J gene is TRDJ3, the V gene TRDV2, with a tentative D call TRDD3 (6 bases). The CDR3 runs 18 residues. CDR1 is GEAIGNYY, CDR2 EKD, per germline.

The table lists this clone with a few counts. A much larger clone differs by one base, so this may be a read error. The same CDR3 can be traced to other DNA sequences in this sample. This chain connects TRDV2 to TRDJ3; D uncertain. The CDR3 length is 17 residues. The germline V gene has CDR1 GEAIGNYY and CDR2 EKD. The ends were cut back, 3 bases at V and 3 bases at J, with 14 bases in the middle. CDR3 DNA: TGTGCCTGTGACGCAGTAAGGCCACGCTGGGACACCCGACAGATGTTTTTC. This translates into CACDAVRPRWDTRQMFF.

With respect to this clone: The TCRdb protein, from a much larger clone, departs from this DNA's translation at residue 5, likely by read error; the protein shown derives from the DNA. The chain carries TRDV1 and TRDJ1, with 13 bases that match TRDD3. Trimming at V came to 4 bases and at J to 5 bases, leaving 13 bases not matched to a gene. The germline gives CDR1 TSWWSYY, CDR2 QGS. The CDR3 contains 18 residues. The CDR3 coding sequence is TGTGCTCTTGGGGTAAAGGGGCTTTACTGGGGGATACGTGATAAACTCATCTTT. Protein: CALGVKGLYWGIRDKLIF.

As concerns this clone: A much larger clone sits a single nucleotide away, making a read error possible. The rearrangement links TRDV1 to TRDJ1; D gene uncertain. CDR3 length: 15 residues. Germline CDR1 and CDR2: TSWWSYY and QGS. Trimming took off 6 bases at V and 3 bases at J, with 17 bases between the two ends. CDR3 loop: CALGCFSPTPDKLIF. The DNA for the CDR3 is TGTGCTCTTGGATGTTTCTCCCCCACGCCCGATAAACTCATCTTT.

This clone was observed a handful of times. This clone may be a read error of a much larger clone one base away. In the same sample, other DNA sequences code for this CDR3. The genes are TRDV2 and TRDJ3; 10 bases match TRDD3. Germline CDR1 GEAIGNYY, CDR2 EKD. CDR3 size: 18 residues. The CDR3 region is CACDVLGDFSWDTRQMFF. The CDR3 DNA reads TGTGCCTGTGACGTACTGGGGGATTTTTCCTGGGACACTCGACAGATGTTTTTC.

As concerns this clone: Possible read error: a much larger clone is one base away. V gene TRDV2 combines with J gene TRDJ3; tentatively, D is TRDD3 (5 bases). The CDR3 length is 18 residues. V lost 0 bases, J lost 0 bases, and 11 bases lay in between. Per germline, CDR1 GEAIGNYY and CDR2 EKD. In DNA form, the CDR3 reads TGTGCCTGTGACACCTGGGGCAAGAGCTCCTGGGACACCCGACAGATGTTTTTC. It encodes CACDTWGKSSWDTRQMFF.